The 8 T cell receptor beta chains reported below all come from one sample, sequenced in a study of control samples from healthy donors and cancer patients. TCRdb's copy holds only in-frame clones and misses some; the assay was immunoSEQ multiplex PCR. Of some 110,000 clones in the sample, over 75% were seen once. The sequencing sample was made of PBMCs. These receptors came from a woman aged 50 to 60 with colorectal cancer.

This clone has only one observation. Within the sample, other DNA sequences also encode this same CDR3. This sequence joins TRBV7-3 and TRBJ2-6; D gene uncertain. Germline loops: CDR1 SGHTA, CDR2 FQGTGA. This CDR3 is built from 17 residues. The V end lost 3 bases, the J end lost 0 bases, and 12 bases lay between the germline ends. Written as DNA, the CDR3 is TGTGCCAGCAGCTTTGGGCAGCCAAACTCTGGGGCCAACGTCCTGACTTTC. Translated, it gives CASSFGQPNSGANVLTF.

This chain connects TRBV29-1 to TRBJ2-3; TRBD2 agrees at 14 bases. This CDR3 has 16 residues. From germline, CDR1 is SQVTM and CDR2 ANQGSEA. The trim removed 6 bases at V and 10 bases at J, leaving 15 bases unmatched. In DNA, the CDR3 is TGCAGCGTAGGATCCGGGACTAGCGGGAGCGCCAGCGCGCAGTATTTT. As protein: CSVGSGTSGSASAQYF.

The V call is TRBV6-1, the J call TRBJ1-5, with unresolved D. Trimming shortened V by 0 bases and J by 7 bases, and 4 bases separated the two germline ends. Per germline, CDR1 MNHNS and CDR2 SASEGT. This CDR3 is built from 12 residues. The CDR3 here is CASSEASQPQHF. The CDR3 DNA is TGTGCCAGCAGTGAAGCAAGCCAGCCCCAGCATTTT.

In its sample, this clone was seen once. The J gene is TRBJ2-3, the V gene TRBV18; 10 positions agree with TRBD2. After removal of 1 base from V and 6 bases from J, the junction contained 7 bases not matched to a gene. The germline V gene encodes CDR1 KGHSH and CDR2 LQKENI. This CDR3 region has 16 residues. The CDR3 bases are TGTGCCAGCTCACCACGGTCTAGCGGGAGTGGGGATACGCAGTATTTT. It yields the protein CASSPRSSGSGDTQYF.

This rearrangement joins TRBV10-1 to TRBJ2-7; 7 positions match TRBD1. Losses at the gene ends were 0 bases for V and 6 bases for J; bases not matched to a gene: 8. The CDR3 sequence is 15 residues long. CDR1 WNHNN and CDR2 SYGVQD come from the germline V gene (reference sequence). This chain's CDR3 is CASSESSGGLSEQYF. DNA of the CDR3: TGCGCCAGCAGTGAGTCATCAGGGGGTCTTTCCGAGCAGTACTTC.

This chain joins TRBV10-3 and TRBJ2-2; 9 bases line up with TRBD1. J was trimmed by 3 bases and V by 6 bases; bases with no gene match: 5. This CDR3 contains 15 residues. Germline V gene data show CDR1 as ENHRY and CDR2 as SYGVKD. Written as DNA, the CDR3 is TGTGCCATCAGACCGGGACAGGGCGACACCGGGGAGCTGTTTTTT. It is translated as CAIRPGQGDTGELFF.

The chain couples TRBV29-1 to TRBJ2-3; weak D call: TRBD2 (6 bases). This CDR3 comprises 14 residues. The V end was cut by 3 bases, the J end by 1 base, with 11 bases between. Germline V gene data show CDR1 as SQVTM and CDR2 as ANQGSEA. CDR3: CSVEMWEGTDTQYF. CDR3 nucleotide sequence: TGCAGCGTTGAGATGTGGGAGGGCACAGATACGCAGTATTTT.

The chain recombines TRBV10-3 with TRBJ2-1, with D possibly being TRBD1 or TRBD2 (5 bases each). Trimming cost V 4 bases and J 7 bases, with 17 bases left between them. The CDR3 is made up of 15 amino acids. Germline lookup yields CDR1 ENHRY and CDR2 SYGVKD. The chain's CDR3 is CAISAPGTERNEQFF. CDR3 sequence (DNA): TGTGCCATCAGTGCTCCCGGGACGGAAAGGAATGAGCAGTTCTTC.